A single sample is the source of the 21 T cell receptor beta chains below, sequenced in a study of OX40 agonist ivuxolimab in advanced cancers. The data were produced by immunoSEQ multiplex PCR, yet TCRdb's version contains in-frame clones alone and is incomplete. The repertoire holds about 96,000 clones, 70% to 85% seen once, with 5.8% in the top ten. This specimen was CD4+ or CD8+ T cells sorted from blood, taken in a trial of the OX40 agonist ivuxolimab. Every receptor here comes from an adult with an advanced solid tumor such as melanoma, head and neck, liver or kidney cancer.

The rearrangement uses TRBV7-9 and TRBJ2-5; TRBD2 is a possible D gene (6 bases). The CDR3 is made up of 17 amino acids. V was clipped by 1 base and J by 2 bases, with 17 bases between them. Germline V gene data show CDR1 as SEHNR and CDR2 as FQNEAQ (reference sequence). In DNA, the CDR3 is TGTGCCAGCAGCTTAGGGACGGGGGAGACCTTACAAGAGACCCAGTACTTC. This translates into CASSLGTGETLQETQYF. The variable domain in full, with the rest retrieved from reference TRBV7-9 and TRBJ2-5, is DTGVSQNPRHKITKRGQNVTFRCDPISEHNRLYWYRQTLGQGPEFLTYFQNEAQLEKSRLLSDRFSAERPKGSFSTLEIQRTEQGDSAMYLCASSLGTGETLQETQYFGPGTRLLVL.

The CDR3 sequence: CASSLFRLGETQYF. The CDR3 DNA reads TGTGCCAGCAGTTTATTTAGACTTGGGGAGACCCAGTACTTC. J is TRBJ2-5 and V is TRBV6-5; no firm D call. V dropped 4 bases and J dropped 5 bases, with 14 bases sitting between them. The germline V gene has CDR1 MNHEY and CDR2 SVGAGI. The CDR3 is 14 residues long.

V gene TRBV6-4 combines with J gene TRBJ1-1; D ambiguous. The V and J ends lost 2 bases and 0 bases respectively, with 4 bases between them. Germline CDR1 MRHNA, CDR2 SNTAGT. There are 13 residues in the CDR3. The CDR3: CASSDQMNTEAFF. The DNA of the CDR3 is TGTGCCAGCAGTGACCAGATGAACACTGAAGCTTTCTTT.

Turning to this clone: Relative to the germline gene, one junction end is altered; a read error may explain this. The chain employs TRBV19 and TRBJ2-3; D gene ambiguous. The CDR3 contains 10 residues. Germline CDR1 is LNHDA and CDR2 is SQIVND (reference sequence). The CDR3 DNA reads TGTGCCAGTAGTCTAGATACGCAGTATTTT. Amino acids: CASSLDTQYF.

The chain employs TRBV18 and TRBJ2-1; 10 bases agree with TRBD2. With 7 bases clipped from V and 8 bases from J, the junction kept 8 bases outside the gene matches. Germline V gives CDR1 KGHSH, CDR2 LQKENI. The CDR3 is made up of 14 amino acids. CDR3 DNA sequence: TGTGCCAGCTTACAACTAGCGGGAAGGTATGAGCAGTTCTTC. The encoded protein is CASLQLAGRYEQFF.

This chain connects TRBV10-3 to TRBJ1-1, with 8 bases lining up with TRBD1. This CDR3 contains 17 residues. The V gene's germline CDR1 is ENHRY and CDR2 SYGVKD. V shed 3 bases and J 2 bases; nucleotides not matched to a gene: 11. The CDR3 reads CAISDRGTGLSNTEAFF. For the CDR3, the DNA is TGTGCCATCAGTGATCGTGGGACAGGACTATCCAACACTGAAGCTTTCTTT.

The gene calls are TRBV7-2 and TRBJ2-5; D is unclear. Trimming stripped 2 bases from V and 3 bases from J, with 10 bases between. The CDR3 is 14 amino acids. Germline V lookup: CDR1 SGHTA, CDR2 FQGNSA. CDR3 bases: TGTGCCAGCAGCTTATGGCACCTCGAAGAGACCCAGTACTTC. Protein: CASSLWHLEETQYF.

This chain links TRBV10-2 with TRBJ1-1; 7 nucleotides align to TRBD1. Germline values: CDR1 WSHSY, CDR2 SAAADI. The CDR3 is made up of 13 amino acids. V shed 7 bases, J shed 3 bases, and the junction held 5 bases outside the gene matches. This CDR3 is CASKGGGYTEAFF. The CDR3 DNA is TGCGCCAGCAAAGGGGGCGGGTACACTGAAGCTTTCTTT.

Here the CDR3 reads CASSFKSVSYNEQFF. Written as DNA, the CDR3 is TGTGCCAGCAGCTTTAAGTCTGTGTCCTACAATGAGCAGTTCTTC. V gene TRBV7-2 combines with J gene TRBJ2-1; D gene unclear. This CDR3 contains 15 residues. Germline V CDR1 and CDR2: SGHTA, FQGNSA. V lost 3 bases and J lost 1, with 10 bases in between.

Remarks on this clone: The same CDR3 can be traced to other DNA sequences in this sample. This sequence joins TRBV19 and TRBJ2-7; D ambiguous. Trimming took 1 base from V and 0 from J, leaving 4 bases between them. The germline gives CDR1 LNHDA, CDR2 SQIVND (reference sequence). The CDR3 runs to 13 residues. The CDR3 DNA follows: TGTGCCAGTAGTATAGGCTTCTCCTACGAGCAGTACTTC. Translating gives CASSIGFSYEQYF.

The V and J genes are TRBV5-1 and TRBJ2-3; D unclear. Trimming pared 4 bases from V and 6 bases from J, leaving 12 bases between. The germline V gene has CDR1 SGHRS and CDR2 YFSETQ. This CDR3 has 13 residues. CDR3 sequence (DNA): TGCGCCAGCAGCGCGTCTTATTCTGATACGCAGTATTTT. It codes for CASSASYSDTQYF.

The chain combines TRBV11-2 with TRBJ2-7; possibly TRBD2 for D (6 bases). This CDR3 spans 15 amino acids. V gave up 4 bases and J gave up 6 bases, with 19 bases separating them. Germline CDR1 reads SGHAT; CDR2 reads FQNNGV. This chain's CDR3 is CASSSLSGALPEQYF. The DNA for the CDR3 is TGTGCCAGCAGCTCGCTTAGCGGTGCCCTCCCCGAGCAGTACTTC.

This chain uses TRBV4-3 with TRBJ2-6, with 11 bases lining up with TRBD1. Germline lookup yields CDR1 LGHNA and CDR2 YSLEER. V lost 3 bases, J lost 1 base, and 5 bases stayed unmatched. CDR3 length: 18 residues. This CDR3 is CASSHGGQGASGANVLTF. The CDR3 region has the DNA TGCGCCAGCAGCCACGGAGGACAGGGGGCATCTGGGGCCAACGTCCTGACTTTC.

This clone was observed a few times. The rearrangement links TRBV28 to TRBJ1-2; D not resolved. This CDR3 region has 12 residues. With 0 bases removed from V and 6 bases from J, the gap between germline ends came to 5 bases. Germline V gene data show CDR1 as MDHEN and CDR2 as SYDVKM. Here the CDR3 reads CASSLWGNGYTF. In DNA form, the CDR3 reads TGTGCCAGCAGTTTATGGGGAAATGGCTACACCTTC.

This chain uses TRBV5-1 with TRBJ2-7; unclear D gene. The CDR3 has 13 amino acids. Per germline, CDR1 SGHRS and CDR2 YFSETQ. Trimming left V 1 base short and J 5 bases short, with 10 bases between. As DNA, the CDR3 is TGCGCCAGCAGCTTGATCGAGCTCCACGAGCAGTACTTC. Amino acids: CASSLIELHEQYF.

The chain recombines TRBV7-6 with TRBJ2-7, with D perhaps matching TRBD1 (5 bases). From germline, CDR1 is SGHVS and CDR2 FNYEAQ. Trimming shortened V by 1 base and J by 3 bases, and 16 bases separated the two germline ends. The CDR3 is 16 residues long. CDR3 sequence reads: CASSLGSAGPYYEQYF. In nucleotides, the CDR3 is TGTGCCAGCAGCTTAGGGAGTGCAGGGCCCTACTACGAGCAGTACTTC.

V gene TRBV5-4 combines with J gene TRBJ1-2, with D maybe TRBD1 (6 bases). V lost 0 bases and J lost 5, with 11 bases in between. The length of the CDR3 is 14 residues. CDR1 and CDR2 from the germline V gene are SGHNT and YYREEE (reference sequence). DNA for the CDR3: TGTGCCAGCAGCTTGGGGAGACAGGAATATGGCTACACCTTC. Translation gives CASSLGRQEYGYTF.

The rearrangement links TRBV5-1 to TRBJ1-1; the match to TRBD1 covers 8 bases. This CDR3 spans 15 amino acids. V lost 6 bases and J lost 2; bases outside the gene matches: 9. Germline CDR1 is SGHRS and CDR2 is YFSETQ. CDR3 DNA: TGCGCCAGCACAGCCGGGACAGGTCCAAACACTGAAGCTTTCTTT. Translated: CASTAGTGPNTEAFF.

The chain carries TRBV11-2 and TRBJ2-3; TRBD2 aligns across 8 bases. Germline loops: CDR1 SGHAT, CDR2 FQNNGV. V gave up 6 bases and J gave up 5 bases; unmatched junction bases: 7. The CDR3 sequence is 14 residues long. In DNA, the CDR3 is TGTGCCAGCAGGACGGGGGGGGCCGGAGATACGCAGTATTTT. Protein product: CASRTGGAGDTQYF.

This clone was recorded once. The chain has TRBV5-1 and TRBJ1-2; D is perhaps TRBD1 (5 bases). Germline values: CDR1 SGHRS, CDR2 YFSETQ. V was clipped by 4 bases and J by 4 bases, with 11 bases between them. The CDR3 runs 13 residues. CDR3 in DNA: TGCGCCAGCAGCGACAGCCTAATCTATGGCTACACCTTC. Amino acid sequence: CASSDSLIYGYTF.

This clone was detected a few times. V usage is TRBV27 and J usage is TRBJ2-1; maybe TRBD2 (6 bases). With 5 bases removed from V and 4 bases from J, the gap between germline ends came to 18 bases. The germline V gene encodes CDR1 MNHEY and CDR2 SMNVEV (reference sequence). The CDR3 is made up of 16 amino acids. The CDR3 here is CASSPAPAEGYNEQFF. In nucleotides, the CDR3 is TGTGCCAGCAGTCCCGCACCAGCGGAGGGGTACAATGAGCAGTTCTTC.